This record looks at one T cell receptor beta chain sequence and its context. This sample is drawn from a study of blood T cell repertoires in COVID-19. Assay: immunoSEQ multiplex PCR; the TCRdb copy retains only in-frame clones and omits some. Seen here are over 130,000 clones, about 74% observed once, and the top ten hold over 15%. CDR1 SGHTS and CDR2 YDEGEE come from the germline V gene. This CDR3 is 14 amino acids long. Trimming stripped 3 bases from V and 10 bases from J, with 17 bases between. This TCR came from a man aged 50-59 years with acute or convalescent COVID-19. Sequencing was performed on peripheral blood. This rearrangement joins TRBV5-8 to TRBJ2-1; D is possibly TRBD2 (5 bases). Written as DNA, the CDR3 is TGTGCCAGCAGCTCCCGGACCCCAACGGGGGAGCAGTTCTTC. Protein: CASSSRTPTGEQFF.